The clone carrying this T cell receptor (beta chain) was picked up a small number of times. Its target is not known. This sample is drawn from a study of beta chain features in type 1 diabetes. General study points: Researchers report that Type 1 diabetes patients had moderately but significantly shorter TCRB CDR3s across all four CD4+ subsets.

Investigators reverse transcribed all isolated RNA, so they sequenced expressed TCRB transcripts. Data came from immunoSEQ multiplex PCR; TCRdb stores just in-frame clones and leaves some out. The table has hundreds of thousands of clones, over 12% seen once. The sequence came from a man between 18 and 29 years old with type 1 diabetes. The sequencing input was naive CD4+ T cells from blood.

The DNA of the CDR3 is TGTGCCAGCAGTTTAGAGGGGATCAATCAGCCCCAGCATTTT. Amino acid sequence: CASSLEGINQPQHF. The chain joins TRBV27 to TRBJ1-5; D perhaps matches TRBD1 (5 bases). The germline V and J ends were trimmed by 2 bases and 3 bases, with 8 bases remaining between them. From germline, CDR1 is MNHEY and CDR2 SMNVEV (reference sequence). The CDR3 runs 14 residues.